The clone carrying this T cell receptor beta chain occurred many times. Its specificity is not known. CDR3 length: 15 amino acids. V dropped 4 bases and J dropped 4; count of bases not matched to a gene: 8. The germline V gene encodes CDR1 LNHDA and CDR2 SQIVND (reference sequence). This record belongs to a study of cytomegalovirus exposure and HLA in healthy donors. Findings and limits, study-wide: Clonal expansion, a later analysis showed, was greater in HLA-associated TCR beta chains than in equally common others. Later analysis identified over 15,000 TCR beta sequences associated with HLA alleles, using a false discovery rate threshold of 0.05. A few chains tied to CMV proved CMV antigen-specific in vitro.

Primers: 60 Vbeta forward and 13 Jbeta reverse. The assay was immunoSEQ multiplex PCR, and TCRdb's table has in-frame clones only and misses some. The repertoire holds around 200,000 clones, with around four fifths as singletons. Donors likely had unrecorded immune exposures despite being nominally healthy when sampled. The specimen was PBMCs. This TCR was recovered from a woman aged 55-69 years in good health and CMV-seropositive. The chain links TRBV19 to TRBJ1-1; 8 bases fit TRBD1. The CDR3: CASSRGDRRGTEAFF. Here the CDR3 DNA reads TGTGCCAGTAGTAGAGGGGACAGGAGGGGCACTGAAGCTTTCTTT.